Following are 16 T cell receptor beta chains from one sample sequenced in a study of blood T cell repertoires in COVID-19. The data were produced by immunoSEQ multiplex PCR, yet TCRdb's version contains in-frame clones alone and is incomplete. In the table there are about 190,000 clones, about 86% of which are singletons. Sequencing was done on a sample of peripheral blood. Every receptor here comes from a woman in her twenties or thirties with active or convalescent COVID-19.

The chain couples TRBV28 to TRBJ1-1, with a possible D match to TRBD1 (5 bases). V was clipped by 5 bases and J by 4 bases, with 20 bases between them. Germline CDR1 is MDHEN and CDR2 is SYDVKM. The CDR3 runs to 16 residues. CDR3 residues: CASSGGVAGWSTEAFF. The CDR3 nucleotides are TGTGCCAGCAGTGGCGGGGTGGCAGGGTGGAGCACTGAAGCTTTCTTT.

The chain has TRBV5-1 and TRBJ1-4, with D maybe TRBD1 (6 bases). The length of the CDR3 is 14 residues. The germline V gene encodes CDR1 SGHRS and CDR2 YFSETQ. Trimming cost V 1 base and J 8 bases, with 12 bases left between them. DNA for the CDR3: TGCGCCAGCAGCTTGTGGACCAGGGGCGAAAAACTGTTTTTT. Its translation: CASSLWTRGEKLFF.

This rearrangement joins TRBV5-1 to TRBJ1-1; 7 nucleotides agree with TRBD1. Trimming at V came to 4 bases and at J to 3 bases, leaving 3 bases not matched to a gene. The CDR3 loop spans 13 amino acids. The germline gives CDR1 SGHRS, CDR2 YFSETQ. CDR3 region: CASSNTGDTEAFF. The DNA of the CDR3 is TGCGCCAGCAGCAATACAGGGGACACTGAAGCTTTCTTT.

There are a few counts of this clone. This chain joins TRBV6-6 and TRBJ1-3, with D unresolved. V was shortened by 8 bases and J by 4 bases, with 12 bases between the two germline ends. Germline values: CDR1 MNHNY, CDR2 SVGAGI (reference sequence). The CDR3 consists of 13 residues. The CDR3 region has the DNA TGTGCCAGCGCTCGGACTAGGGGAAACACCATATATTTT. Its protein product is CASARTRGNTIYF.

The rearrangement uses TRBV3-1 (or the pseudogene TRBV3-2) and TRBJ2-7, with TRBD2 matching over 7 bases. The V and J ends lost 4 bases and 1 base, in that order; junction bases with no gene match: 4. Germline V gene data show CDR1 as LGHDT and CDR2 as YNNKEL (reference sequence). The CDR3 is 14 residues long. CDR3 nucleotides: TGTGCCAGCAGCCGGGAGGGCCGGTCCTACGAGCAGTACTTC. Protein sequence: CASSREGRSYEQYF.

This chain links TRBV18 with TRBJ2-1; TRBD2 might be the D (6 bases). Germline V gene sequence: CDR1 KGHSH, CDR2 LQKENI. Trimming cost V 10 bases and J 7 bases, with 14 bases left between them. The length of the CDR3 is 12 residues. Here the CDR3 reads CAIALAHNEQFF. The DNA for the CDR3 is TGTGCCATCGCTCTAGCGCATAATGAGCAGTTCTTC.

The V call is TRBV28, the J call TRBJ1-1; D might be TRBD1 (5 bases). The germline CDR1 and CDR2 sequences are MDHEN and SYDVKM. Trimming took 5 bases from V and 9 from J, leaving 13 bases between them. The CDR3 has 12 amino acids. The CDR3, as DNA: TGTGCCAGCAGTGGGACTTTTCCCCAAGCTTTCTTT. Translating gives CASSGTFPQAFF.

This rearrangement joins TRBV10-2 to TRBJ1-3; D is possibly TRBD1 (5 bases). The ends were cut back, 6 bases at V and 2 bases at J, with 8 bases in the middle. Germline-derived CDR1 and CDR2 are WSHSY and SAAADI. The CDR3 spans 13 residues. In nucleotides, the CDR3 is TGCGCCAGCAGAGCGGGGGCTGGAAACACCATATATTTT. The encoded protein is CASRAGAGNTIYF.

The CDR3 reads CATSRDFVDTQYF. The CDR3 coding sequence is TGTGCCACCAGCAGAGATTTCGTGGATACGCAGTATTTT. The chain employs TRBV15 and TRBJ2-3, with unresolved D. The length of the CDR3 is 13 residues. Per germline, CDR1 LNHNV and CDR2 YYDKDF (reference sequence). The V end was cut by 0 bases, the J end by 6 bases, with 7 bases between.

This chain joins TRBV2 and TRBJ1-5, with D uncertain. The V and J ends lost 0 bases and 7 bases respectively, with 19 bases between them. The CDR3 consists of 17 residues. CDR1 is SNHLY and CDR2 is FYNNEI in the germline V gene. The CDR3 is CASSEALDPGWGQPQHF. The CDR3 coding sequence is TGTGCCAGCAGTGAAGCCCTGGATCCGGGGTGGGGACAGCCCCAGCATTTT.

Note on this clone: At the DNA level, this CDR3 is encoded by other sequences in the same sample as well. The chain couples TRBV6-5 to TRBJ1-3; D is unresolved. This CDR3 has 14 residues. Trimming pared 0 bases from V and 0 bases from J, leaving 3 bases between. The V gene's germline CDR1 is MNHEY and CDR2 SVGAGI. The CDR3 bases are TGTGCCAGCAGTTACTCACACTCTGGAAACACCATATATTTT. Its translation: CASSYSHSGNTIYF.

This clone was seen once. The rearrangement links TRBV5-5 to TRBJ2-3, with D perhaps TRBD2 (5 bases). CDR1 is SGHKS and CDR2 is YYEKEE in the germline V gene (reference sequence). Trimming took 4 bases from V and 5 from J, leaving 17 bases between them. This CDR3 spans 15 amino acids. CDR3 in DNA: TGTGCCAGCAGCCCCGGGTCCCCCCGGGGAGATACGCAGTATTTT. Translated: CASSPGSPRGDTQYF.

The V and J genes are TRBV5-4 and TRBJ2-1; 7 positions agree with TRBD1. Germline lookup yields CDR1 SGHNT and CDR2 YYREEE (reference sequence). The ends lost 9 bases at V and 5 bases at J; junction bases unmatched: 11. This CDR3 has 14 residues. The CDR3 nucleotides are TGTGCCACCCCCACTGGGACAGATAACAATGAGCAGTTCTTC. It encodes CATPTGTDNNEQFF.

The CDR3 DNA reads as TGTGCCAGCAGTCCCACTGGAGGGAACTATGGCTACACCTTC. Translated: CASSPTGGNYGYTF. The chain couples TRBV27 to TRBJ1-2; D uncertain. Trimming pared 5 bases from V and 2 bases from J, leaving 12 bases between. Germline CDR1 reads MNHEY; CDR2 reads SMNVEV (reference sequence). The CDR3 runs to 14 residues.

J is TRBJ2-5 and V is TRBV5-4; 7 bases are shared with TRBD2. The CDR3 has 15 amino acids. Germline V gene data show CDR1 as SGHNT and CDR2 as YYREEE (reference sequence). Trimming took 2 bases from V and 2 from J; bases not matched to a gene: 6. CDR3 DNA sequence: TGTGCCAGCAGCTTCGGGGGAGGGCGACAAGAGACCCAGTACTTC. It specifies CASSFGGGRQETQYF.

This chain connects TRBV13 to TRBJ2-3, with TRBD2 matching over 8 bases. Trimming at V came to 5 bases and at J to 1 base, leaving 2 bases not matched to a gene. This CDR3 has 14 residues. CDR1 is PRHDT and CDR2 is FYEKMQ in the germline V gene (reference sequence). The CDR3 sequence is CASSQLAGTDTQYF. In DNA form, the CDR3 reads TGTGCCAGCAGCCAACTAGCGGGCACAGATACGCAGTATTTT.